These T cell receptor beta chains were read from a single sample in a study of blood T cell repertoires in COVID-19. Clones were sequenced by immunoSEQ multiplex PCR, and TCRdb holds only the in-frame ones, with some missing. The table has fewer than 200,000 clones, roughly 80% seen once. Input material: PBMCs or T cells enriched from blood (not recorded which). These receptors all come from a woman aged 40 to 55 with acute COVID-19. The CDR3 runs from the conserved cysteine through the conserved F or W. The D gene is left open where the match is weak. The size of a clone is reported for some rows only, either as once, few or many, or as a class for expanded clones.

J: TRBJ2-3; length: 13; D: -; V: TRBV3-1/TRBV3-2; size: -; DNA: TGTGCCAGCAGCCGCCGGGGACAAGATACGCAGTATTTT; CDR3: CASSRRGQDTQYF
J: TRBJ2-2; length: 17; D: -; V: TRBV3-1/TRBV3-2; size: -; DNA: TGTGCCAGCAGCCAAGACCGGGACTGGCGAAACACCGGGGAGCTGTTTTTT; CDR3: CASSQDRDWRNTGELFF
J: TRBJ2-3; length: 16; D: -; V: TRBV5-5; size: once; DNA: TGTGCCAGCAGCTTAGGCAGGGACTTTAGCACAGATACGCAGTATTTT; CDR3: CASSLGRDFSTDTQYF
J: TRBJ2-3; length: 15; D: TRBD1; V: TRBV6-4; size: once; DNA: TGTGCCAGCAGTGAGGGGACAGGGGGCGCAGATACGCAGTATTTT; CDR3: CASSEGTGGADTQYF
J: TRBJ2-2; length: 14; D: -; V: TRBV10-3; size: -; DNA: TGTGCCATCAGCAACACCGGGGGTACCGGGGAGCTGTTTTTT; CDR3: CAISNTGGTGELFF
J: TRBJ2-7; length: 13; D: -; V: TRBV15; size: -; DNA: TGTGCCACCAGCAGAGAATTCGGCTACGAGCAGTACTTC; CDR3: CATSREFGYEQYF
J: TRBJ2-7; length: 14; D: -; V: TRBV9; size: -; DNA: TGTGCCAGCAGCGAGGCGGGGACAGCCTACGAGCAGTACTTC; CDR3: CASSEAGTAYEQYF
J: TRBJ1-2; length: 15; D: -; V: TRBV4-1; size: -; DNA: TGCGCCAGCAGCCAATCGAAAGGGGGTCGGGAAGGCTACACCTTC; CDR3: CASSQSKGGREGYTF
J: TRBJ2-5; length: 19; D: -; V: TRBV6-1; size: -; DNA: TGTGCCAGCAGTGTTAACACACTTACAGGGTGGGTGGGGCAAGAGACCCAGTACTTC; CDR3: CASSVNTLTGWVGQETQYF
J: TRBJ2-3; length: 13; D: -; V: TRBV19; size: -; DNA: TGTGCCAGTAGTTACAGGGGCACAGATACGCAGTATTTT; CDR3: CASSYRGTDTQYF
J: TRBJ2-5; length: 14; D: TRBD2; V: TRBV5-4; size: few; DNA: TGTGCCAGCAGCTTGATAGCGGGCCAAGAGACCCAGTACTTC; CDR3: CASSLIAGQETQYF
J: TRBJ1-4; length: 14; D: TRBD1; V: TRBV19; size: -; DNA: TGTGCCAGTACCCCTGACAGGGCAAATGAAAAACTGTTTTTT; CDR3: CASTPDRANEKLFF
J: TRBJ2-1; length: 16; D: TRBD2; V: TRBV6-5; size: -; DNA: TGTGCCAGCAGTTACTCCACTAGCGGGAGACGCAGCGAGCAGTTCTTC; CDR3: CASSYSTSGRRSEQFF
J: TRBJ2-1; length: 11; D: -; V: TRBV11-2; size: -; DNA: TGTGCCAGCAGCTTGTACTATGAGCAGTTCTTC; CDR3: CASSLYYEQFF
J: TRBJ1-4; length: 15; D: TRBD1; V: TRBV27; size: few; DNA: TGTGCCAGCGCCCCAGACGCAGGGGGGTTTGAAAAACTGTTTTTT; CDR3: CASAPDAGGFEKLFF
J: TRBJ1-5; length: 16; D: TRBD1; V: TRBV28; size: -; DNA: TGTGCCAGCAGTCCAGGGGGCAGGGGAAAGAATCAGCCCCAGCATTTT; CDR3: CASSPGGRGKNQPQHF
J: TRBJ2-3; length: 14; D: -; V: TRBV27; size: -; DNA: TGTGCCAGCAGTTCCCCGGGTTCCTCAGATACGCAGTATTTT; CDR3: CASSSPGSSDTQYF
J: TRBJ1-3; length: 16; D: -; V: TRBV5-1; size: -; DNA: TGCGCCAGCAGCTTACAGGGTACTGACTCTGGAAACACCATATATTTT; CDR3: CASSLQGTDSGNTIYF
J: TRBJ1-1; length: 14; D: TRBD1; V: TRBV9; size: -; DNA: TGTGCCAGCAGCCAATCCGACAGGGGAACTGAAGCTTTCTTT; CDR3: CASSQSDRGTEAFF
J: TRBJ2-5; length: 13; D: -; V: TRBV5-1; size: -; DNA: TGCGCCAGCAGCTTAGCCTTTCAAGAGACCCAGTACTTC; CDR3: CASSLAFQETQYF
J: TRBJ2-1; length: 15; D: TRBD2; V: TRBV9; size: -; DNA: TGTGCCAGCAGCGTAGAGGGGACTAGCGGTAATGAGCAGTTCTTC; CDR3: CASSVEGTSGNEQFF
J: TRBJ2-5; length: 14; D: -; V: TRBV6-5; size: -; DNA: TGTGCCACAATCGTCCGCAGGAAACAAGAGACCCAGTACTTC; CDR3: CATIVRRKQETQYF
J: TRBJ1-2; length: 16; D: TRBD1; V: TRBV7-6; size: -; DNA: TGTGCCAGCAGCTTAGCGCCTACAGGGGCGCGGGATGGCTACACCTTC; CDR3: CASSLAPTGARDGYTF
J: TRBJ2-1; length: 17; D: TRBD2; V: TRBV18; size: -; DNA: TGTGCCAGCTCACCAATCCTGACTAGCGGGTTCTACAATGAGCAGTTCTTC; CDR3: CASSPILTSGFYNEQFF
J: TRBJ2-7; length: 16; D: TRBD2; V: TRBV5-1; size: -; DNA: TGCGCCAGCAGCTTGGATACCCCGGGAGGTTTGGACGAGCAGTACTTC; CDR3: CASSLDTPGGLDEQYF
J: TRBJ2-7; length: 15; D: TRBD2; V: TRBV11-2; size: once; DNA: TGTGCCAGCAGCCCCCGAGCGGGGGAAACCTACGAGCAGTACTTC; CDR3: CASSPRAGETYEQYF
J: TRBJ1-1; length: 15; D: TRBD1; V: TRBV11-3; size: -; DNA: TGTGCCAGCCGAGGACAGGGAAAGGGGAACACTGAAGCTTTCTTT; CDR3: CASRGQGKGNTEAFF
J: TRBJ2-5; length: 15; D: -; V: TRBV30; size: -; DNA: TGTGCCTGGAGTGTACGGGTGCGGAGCCAAGAGACCCAGTACTTC; CDR3: CAWSVRVRSQETQYF
J: TRBJ2-1; length: 16; D: -; V: TRBV12-5; size: -; DNA: TGTGCTAGTGGTTTGGTATTTGAGAACTCCTACAATGAGCAGTTCTTC; CDR3: CASGLVFENSYNEQFF
J: TRBJ1-2; length: 16; D: -; V: TRBV15; size: few; DNA: TGTGCCACCAGCAGAGATCTTGGCCAGTTGAACTATGGCTACACCTTC; CDR3: CATSRDLGQLNYGYTF
J: TRBJ1-2; length: 15; D: -; V: TRBV19; size: -; DNA: TGTGCCAGTAGTCCCACGCCCGGGAGCGACTATGGCTACACCTTC; CDR3: CASSPTPGSDYGYTF